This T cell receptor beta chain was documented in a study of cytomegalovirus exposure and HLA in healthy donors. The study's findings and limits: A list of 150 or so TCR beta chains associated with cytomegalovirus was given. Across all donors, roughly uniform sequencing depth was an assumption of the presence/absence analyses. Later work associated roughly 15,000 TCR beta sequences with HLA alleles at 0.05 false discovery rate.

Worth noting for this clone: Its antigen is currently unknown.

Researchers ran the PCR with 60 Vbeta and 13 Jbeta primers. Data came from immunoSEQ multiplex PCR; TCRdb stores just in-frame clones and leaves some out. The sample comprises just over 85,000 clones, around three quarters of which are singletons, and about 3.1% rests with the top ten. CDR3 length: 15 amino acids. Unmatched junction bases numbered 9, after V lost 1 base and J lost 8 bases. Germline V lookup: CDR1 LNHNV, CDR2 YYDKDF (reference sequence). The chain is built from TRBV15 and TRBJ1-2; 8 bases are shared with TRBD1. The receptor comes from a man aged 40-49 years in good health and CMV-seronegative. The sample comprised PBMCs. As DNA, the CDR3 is TGTGCCACCAGCAGAGGGGACAGGACAGGGAAGGGCTACACCTTC. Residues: CATSRGDRTGKGYTF.